A single sample gave rise to the 20 T cell receptor beta chains below, sequenced in a study of early T cells in non-severe SARS-CoV-2 infection. TCRdb redid the calling of the 5' RACE reads with MiXCR, one entry per CDR3 protein. This table has about 69,000 distinct CDR3 sequences, roughly 15% appearing once. The sample consisted of whole blood. Source of these receptors: an adult who was a healthcare worker with PCR-confirmed SARS-CoV-2 infection or an uninfected control (not recorded which).

At least ten counts were recorded for this clonotype. The chain employs TRBV6-4 and TRBJ2-1; either TRBD1 or TRBD2 may supply D (5 bases each). V lost 3 bases to trimming and J lost 2 bases, with 11 bases between them. The CDR3 loop spans 15 amino acids. Germline lookup yields CDR1 MRHNA and CDR2 SNTAGT. CDR3 sequence reads: CASSESQGAYNEQFF. CDR3 nucleotides: TGTGCCAGCAGTGAAAGCCAGGGAGCCTACAATGAGCAGTTCTTC.

The chain employs TRBV15 and TRBJ2-3; TRBD1 or TRBD2 may be the D gene (5 bases each). V was shortened by 3 bases and J by 3 bases, with 22 bases between the two germline ends. Germline V lookup: CDR1 LNHNV, CDR2 YYDKDF (reference sequence). The length of the CDR3 is 18 residues. As DNA, the CDR3 is TGTGCCACCAGCAGGGCCACCCCCGGGACCCCAGAGACAGATACGCAGTATTTT. This codes for CATSRATPGTPETDTQYF.

In its sample, this clonotype was seen many times. The V call is TRBV29-1, the J call TRBJ1-1; 7 nucleotides match TRBD1. The CDR3 sequence is 13 residues long. V dropped 7 bases and J dropped 4; count of bases not matched to a gene: 9. Germline CDR1 reads SQVTM; CDR2 reads ANQGSEA. Here the CDR3 reads CSAEDQGGTEAFF. In nucleotides, the CDR3 is TGCAGCGCTGAGGACCAGGGGGGCACTGAAGCTTTCTTT. Full variable domain (missing parts from reference TRBV29-1 and TRBJ1-1): SAVISQKPSRDICQRGTSLTIQCQVDSQVTMMFWYRQQPGQSLTLIATANQGSEATYESGFVIDKFPISRPNLTFSTLTVSNMSPEDSSIYLCSAEDQGGTEAFFGQGTRLTVV.

This clonotype was seen only a few times. The rearrangement joins TRBV7-2 to TRBJ2-3; either TRBD1 or TRBD2 may fit D (6 bases each). From germline, CDR1 is SGHTA and CDR2 FQGNSA. The length of the CDR3 is 14 residues. The germline V and J ends were trimmed by 5 bases and 10 bases, with 19 bases remaining between them. The CDR3 loop reads CASSPGGSSQAQYF. DNA for the CDR3: TGTGCCAGCAGCCCCGGGGGCTCATCCCAAGCGCAGTATTTT. Based on the CDR3 plus reference TRBV7-2 and TRBJ2-3, the full variable domain is GAGVSQSPSNKVTEKGKDVELRCDPISGHTALYWYRQSLGQGLEFLIYFQGNSAPDKSGLPSDRFSAERTGGSVSTLTIQRTQQEDSAVYLCASSPGGSSQAQYFGPGTRLTVL.

This clonotype was observed a handful of times. The chain carries TRBV18 and TRBJ1-2; D possibly corresponds to TRBD1 (5 bases). The germline CDR1 and CDR2 sequences are KGHSH and LQKENI. The CDR3 sequence is 16 residues long. Trimming took off 0 bases at V and 4 bases at J, with 15 bases between the two ends. The CDR3 spells CASSPPVGREIYGYTF. CDR3 nucleotide sequence: TGTGCCAGCTCACCACCGGTCGGCAGGGAGATCTATGGCTACACCTTC.

This clonotype was recorded many times. V and J are TRBV12-3 or TRBV12-4 and TRBJ1-2; D is undetermined. The germline V and J ends were trimmed by 5 bases and 6 bases, with 10 bases remaining between them. This CDR3 has 12 amino acids. CDR3 sequence reads: CASSPDSDGYTF. As DNA, the CDR3 is TGTGCCAGCAGTCCAGACTCGGATGGCTACACCTTC.

There are many counts of this clonotype. V usage is TRBV20-1 and J usage is TRBJ2-2; possibly TRBD1 or TRBD2 for D (5 bases each). The V end was cut by 2 bases, the J end by 0 bases, with 13 bases between. Germline V lookup: CDR1 DFQATT, CDR2 SNEGSKA (reference sequence). This CDR3 is built from 16 residues. The CDR3 here is CSARSMGPANTGELFF. In nucleotides, the CDR3 is TGCAGTGCTAGATCTATGGGACCAGCGAACACCGGGGAGCTGTTTTTT.

This clonotype was seen more than once but under ten times. The rearrangement uses TRBV27 and TRBJ1-1; tentatively, D is TRBD1 (5 bases). V lost 4 bases to trimming and J lost 1 base, with 7 bases between them. The CDR3 length is 13 residues. The V gene's germline CDR1 is MNHEY and CDR2 SMNVEV (reference sequence). CDR3 sequence reads: CASSWGRNTEAFF. In nucleotides, the CDR3 is TGTGCCAGCAGTTGGGGACGGAACACTGAAGCTTTCTTT.

In its sample, this clonotype was seen many times. This chain connects TRBV20-1 to TRBJ2-3; the match to TRBD2 covers 7 bases. After removal of 3 bases from V and 5 bases from J, the junction contained 11 bases not matched to a gene. Germline-derived CDR1 and CDR2 are DFQATT and SNEGSKA (reference sequence). CDR3 size: 15 residues. The CDR3 DNA sequence: TGCAGTGCTAGTCAGAGGGAGGGGCAAGTAGATACGCAGTATTTT. Translating gives CSASQREGQVDTQYF.

J is TRBJ2-7 and V is TRBV5-4; D is ambiguous. The CDR3 consists of 13 residues. V was pared by 0 bases and J by 2 bases, with 6 bases between. CDR1 is SGHNT and CDR2 is YYREEE in the germline V gene (reference sequence). The CDR3 loop is CASSLDRAYEQYF. The CDR3 DNA is TGTGCCAGCAGCTTGGACCGCGCCTACGAGCAGTACTTC.

This clonotype was seen many times. The V gene is TRBV4-1, the J gene TRBJ1-1; unclear D gene. The CDR3 runs 16 residues. V was clipped by 1 base and J by 4 bases, with 16 bases between them. Germline CDR1 is MGHRA and CDR2 is YSYEKL. The CDR3 protein is CASSQAWKRVGTEAFF. CDR3 nucleotides: TGCGCCAGCAGCCAAGCTTGGAAAAGGGTGGGCACTGAAGCTTTCTTT.

The CDR3 reads CASSGQHNQPQHF. The CDR3 DNA reads TGTGCCAGCAGTGGACAGCACAATCAGCCCCAGCATTTT. The chain recombines TRBV6-1 with TRBJ1-5; the D gene is possibly TRBD1 (5 bases). With 4 bases removed from V and 3 bases from J, the gap between germline ends came to 7 bases. Germline loops: CDR1 MNHNS, CDR2 SASEGT. This CDR3 contains 13 residues.

This clonotype has just a few counts. The chain uses TRBV20-1 and TRBJ1-4; 9 bases align to TRBD1. V was pared by 5 bases and J by 5 bases, with 3 bases of the junction left unmatched. Germline CDR1 is DFQATT and CDR2 is SNEGSKA (reference sequence). There are 13 residues in the CDR3. CDR3 nucleotide sequence: TGCAGTGCTCCGGGACAGGGCAATGAAAAACTGTTTTTT. Protein sequence: CSAPGQGNEKLFF.

This clonotype was counted a few times. The chain combines TRBV12-3 or TRBV12-4 with TRBJ2-5, with TRBD2 matching 9 bases. V shed 6 bases and J 5 bases; nucleotides not matched to a gene: 7. CDR3 length: 14 amino acids. CDR3 sequence (DNA): TGTGCCAGCAGCACCGGGACTAGCTTCGAGACCCAGTACTTC. Translation gives CASSTGTSFETQYF.

Many counts were recorded for this clonotype. The chain couples TRBV7-8 to TRBJ2-5, with TRBD2 as a possible D gene (6 bases). Per germline, CDR1 SGHVS and CDR2 FQNEAQ. V was cut by 4 bases and J by 2 bases, with 11 bases left in between. The CDR3 is 14 amino acids. The CDR3 sequence: CASSSGTYQETQYF. The DNA for the CDR3 is TGTGCCAGCAGCTCCGGGACTTATCAAGAGACCCAGTACTTC.

This clonotype was observed at least ten times. The chain uses TRBV29-1 and TRBJ2-7; D is ambiguous. Germline V CDR1 and CDR2: SQVTM, ANQGSEA. V lost 0 bases and J 1 base, leaving 7 bases between the germline ends. This CDR3 region has 13 residues. In nucleotides, the CDR3 is TGCAGCGTTGAAGATCCCCGATCCTACGAGCAGTACTTC. Encoded protein: CSVEDPRSYEQYF.

The chain combines TRBV6-1 with TRBJ1-1; TRBD1 agrees at 7 bases. V shed 0 bases and J 0 bases; nucleotides not matched to a gene: 4. The V gene's germline CDR1 is MNHNS and CDR2 SASEGT. The CDR3 consists of 16 residues. This chain's CDR3 is CASSEARQGLNTEAFF. Written as DNA, the CDR3 is TGTGCCAGCAGTGAAGCCCGACAGGGACTGAACACTGAAGCTTTCTTT.

This clonotype was counted a few times. The rearrangement uses TRBV7-9 and TRBJ2-5; the match to TRBD2 covers 7 bases. Germline values: CDR1 SEHNR, CDR2 FQNEAQ (reference sequence). The CDR3 runs 15 residues. V shed 6 bases, J shed 0 bases, and the junction held 7 bases outside the gene matches. CDR3 loop: CASRGGRGYQETQYF. CDR3 nucleotide sequence: TGTGCCAGCAGGGGAGGGCGCGGATACCAAGAGACCCAGTACTTC. The full variable domain, in which reference TRBV7-9 and TRBJ2-5 provide the parts outside the CDR3, is DTGVSQNPRHKITKRGQNVTFRCDPISEHNRLYWYRQTLGQGPEFLTYFQNEAQLEKSRLLSDRFSAERPKGSFSTLEIQRTEQGDSAMYLCASRGGRGYQETQYFGPGTRLLVL.

CDR3 in DNA: TGTGCCAGCAGCAACTCGGGACTACTTAATACGCAGTATTTT. Encoded protein: CASSNSGLLNTQYF. The chain uses TRBV7-9 and TRBJ2-3; 7 nucleotides line up with TRBD2. This CDR3 has 14 residues. The junction had 9 bases not matched to a gene; V was cut back by 5 bases and J by 7 bases. CDR1 SEHNR and CDR2 FQNEAQ come from the germline V gene (reference sequence).

The J gene is TRBJ1-2, the V gene TRBV15; the D gene is possibly TRBD1 (6 bases). The germline V gene encodes CDR1 LNHNV and CDR2 YYDKDF (reference sequence). The CDR3 sequence is 13 residues long. V lost 3 bases, J lost 4 bases, and 9 bases lay in between. The CDR3 protein is CATSSRTAYGYTF. The DNA of the CDR3 is TGTGCCACCAGCAGCCGGACAGCCTATGGCTACACCTTC. The whole variable domain, filled in from reference TRBV15 and TRBJ1-2, reads DAMVIQNPRYQVTQFGKPVTLSCSQTLNHNVMYWYQQKSSQAPKLLFHYYDKDFNNEADTPDNFQSRRPNTSFCFLDIRSPGLGDTAMYLCATSSRTAYGYTFGSGTRLTVV.